These T cell receptor beta chains were read from a single sample in a study of blood T cell repertoires in COVID-19. Sequencing used immunoSEQ multiplex PCR; TCRdb keeps in-frame clones, though not all of them. The sample shows 120,000 or so clones, just under 85% of them seen only once. The specimen was peripheral blood. Every receptor here comes from a woman in her forties or fifties with acute or convalescent COVID-19. The CDR3 runs from the conserved cysteine through the conserved F or W. Each record gives: D gene, V gene, clone size, J gene, CDR3 DNA, CDR3 protein. A D gene is named only where the DNA matches it firmly. Size values are once, few and many counts, or a class for expanded clones, and some rows have none.

>TRBD1|TRBV19|.|TRBJ1-5
TGTGCCAGTAGCCGGGGGACAGGGGAGAGTCAGCCCCAGCATTTT
CASSRGTGESQPQHF
>.|TRBV6-6|.|TRBJ2-2
TGTGCCAGCAGGGCCGGGAGCACCGGGGAGCTGTTTTTT
CASRAGSTGELFF
>TRBD1|TRBV5-3|few|TRBJ1-6
TGTGCCAGATATAAGGAGCAGGGGGGAAGAGGTAAGAATTCACCCCTCCACTTT
CARYKEQGGRGKNSPLHF
>TRBD1|TRBV4-2|once|TRBJ2-7
TGTGCCAGCAGCCGGGGACAGGGGGACTACGAGCAGTACTTC
CASSRGQGDYEQYF
>.|TRBV14|.|TRBJ2-1
TGTGCCACCCGACAGAACGGCAATGAGCAGTTCTTC
CATRQNGNEQFF
>TRBD1|TRBV11-2|.|TRBJ1-4
TGTGCCAGCAGCTTAGCGGGACAGGGTAATGAAAAACTGTTTTTT
CASSLAGQGNEKLFF
>.|TRBV5-1|.|TRBJ2-2
TGCGCCAGCAGCTTGATAATGAACACCGGGGAGCTGTTTTTT
CASSLIMNTGELFF
>TRBD1|TRBV5-1|.|TRBJ1-2
TGCGCCAGCAGCTTGGCGAGATCAGGGGGGAATTCGTACACCTTC
CASSLARSGGNSYTF
>.|TRBV7-3|.|TRBJ2-1
TGTGCCAGCAGCTTCCATCTTGTAGATGAGCAGTTCTTC
CASSFHLVDEQFF
>.|TRBV7-3|.|TRBJ1-2
TGTGCCAGCAGCTCCGAGTCGGGCTATGGCTACACCTTC
CASSSESGYGYTF
>.|TRBV6-5|.|TRBJ1-2
TGTGCCAGCAGTTTAACCCTCGGAGCCTATGGCTACACCTTC
CASSLTLGAYGYTF
>TRBD2|TRBV7-8|.|TRBJ2-1
TGTGCCAGCAGCTTGGGCCCCCTGGGGGCGGGGGGGTTTGAGCAGTTCTTC
CASSLGPLGAGGFEQFF
>.|TRBV6-5|.|TRBJ1-2
TGTGCCAGCAGTCCCCGGTTCGACAGGAACTATGGCTACACCTTC
CASSPRFDRNYGYTF
>.|TRBV15|few|TRBJ1-4
TGTGCCACCAGCAGAGATTCGCGGAGGGATGAAAAACTGTTTTTT
CATSRDSRRDEKLFF
>.|TRBV19|.|TRBJ1-5
TGTGCCAGTAGTACCTCCGCAGGGAATCAGCCCCAGCATTTT
CASSTSAGNQPQHF
>TRBD1|TRBV30|.|TRBJ1-6
TGTGCCTGGAGTAGAACCGGACAGGGTTCACCCCTCCACTTT
CAWSRTGQGSPLHF
>.|TRBV6-4|.|TRBJ2-3
TGTGCCAGCAGTGACTCATCCCGGGGGTTAGGTACGCAGTATTTT
CASSDSSRGLGTQYF
>.|TRBV3-1/TRBV3-2|.|TRBJ1-2
TGTGCCAGCAGCCACGGGGTGGGCTACACCTTC
CASSHGVGYTF
>.|TRBV11-3|.|TRBJ1-4
TGTGCCAGCACTTGCGGGGGGCCCCCTTCTAATGAAAAACTGTTTTTT
CASTCGGPPSNEKLFF
>TRBD2|TRBV7-7|.|TRBJ2-2
TGTGCCAGCAGCTTACGTTTGTCGCGGGGGGGCCCCGGGGAGCTGTTTTTT
CASSLRLSRGGPGELFF
>.|TRBV7-9|.|TRBJ2-1
TGTGCCAGCAGCTCCCGCACAGGCTACAATGAGCAGTTCTTC
CASSSRTGYNEQFF
>.|TRBV4-1|.|TRBJ2-3
TGCGCCAGCAGCCAAGTAGCTCTTATATCGGATACGCAGTATTTT
CASSQVALISDTQYF
>TRBD1|TRBV2|.|TRBJ1-5
TGTGCCAGCAGGGAGGCACAGGGGGGCAATCAGCCCCAGCATTTT
CASREAQGGNQPQHF
>.|TRBV11-2|.|TRBJ1-1
TGTGCCAGCAGCGAATCCAGGGGCACTGAAGCTTTCTTT
CASSESRGTEAFF
>TRBD2|TRBV6-4|.|TRBJ2-1
TGTGCCAGCAGTGATAGAGCGGGGGGGCCGGATGAGCAGTTCTTC
CASSDRAGGPDEQFF
>TRBD2|TRBV14|.|TRBJ2-1
TGTGCCAGCAGCCTCAGAGCGGGGGTACGGAACAATGAGCAGTTCTTC
CASSLRAGVRNNEQFF